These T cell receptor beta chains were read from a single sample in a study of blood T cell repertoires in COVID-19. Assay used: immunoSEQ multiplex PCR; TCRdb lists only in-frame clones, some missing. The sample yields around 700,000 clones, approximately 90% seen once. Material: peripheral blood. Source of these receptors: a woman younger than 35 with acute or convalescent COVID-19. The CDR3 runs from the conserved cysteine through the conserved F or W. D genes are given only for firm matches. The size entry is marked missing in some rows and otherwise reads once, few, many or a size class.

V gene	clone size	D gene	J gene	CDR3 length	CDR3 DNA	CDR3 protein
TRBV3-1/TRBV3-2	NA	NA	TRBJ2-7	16	TGTGCCAGCAGCCAAGATGACCTAGGCCCAAGCTACGAGCAGTACTTC	CASSQDDLGPSYEQYF
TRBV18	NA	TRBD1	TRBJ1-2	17	TGTGCCAGCTCACCACCGAGGGGACAGGGGCCAGTAGGAGGCTACACCTTC	CASSPPRGQGPVGGYTF
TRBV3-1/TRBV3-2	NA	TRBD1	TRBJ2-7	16	TGTGCCAGCAGCCGGGGAATAGGGGGCGAATCGGTCGAGCAGTACTTC	CASSRGIGGESVEQYF
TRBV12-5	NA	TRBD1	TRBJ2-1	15	TGTGCTAGTGGTTGGACGGACAGGGGCTACAATGAGCAGTTCTTC	CASGWTDRGYNEQFF
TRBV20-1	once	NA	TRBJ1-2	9	TGCAGTGATTCAGGGGGCTACACCTTC	CSDSGGYTF
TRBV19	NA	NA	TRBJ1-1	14	TGTGCCATCTTACTACAGGGAAGCGTCACTGAAGCTTTCTTT	CAILLQGSVTEAFF
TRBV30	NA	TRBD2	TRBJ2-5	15	TGTGCCTGGGTCCCGGGACTAGCGTTCCAAGAGACCCAGTACTTC	CAWVPGLAFQETQYF
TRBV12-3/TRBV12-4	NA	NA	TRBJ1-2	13	TGTGCCAGCAGTCTGACGGGGGGCGATGGCTACACCTTC	CASSLTGGDGYTF
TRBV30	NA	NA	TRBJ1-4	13	TGTGCCTGGAGTGTCTCCGACAGGGAAAAACTGTTTTTT	CAWSVSDREKLFF
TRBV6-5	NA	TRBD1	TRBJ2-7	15	TGTGCCAGCAGACCAAGCCAGGGGGAGTGGTACGAGCAGTACTTC	CASRPSQGEWYEQYF
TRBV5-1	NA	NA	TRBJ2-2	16	TGCGCCAGCAGCTTTCATCAGAGGGAGAACACCGGGGAGCTGTTTTTT	CASSFHQRENTGELFF
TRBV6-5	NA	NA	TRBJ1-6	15	TGTGCCAGCACCGCCAGTGGCTCCTATAATTCACCCCTCCACTTT	CASTASGSYNSPLHF
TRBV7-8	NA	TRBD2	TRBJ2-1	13	TGTGCCAGCAGATCGGGAGGATACAATGAGCAGTTCTTC	CASRSGGYNEQFF
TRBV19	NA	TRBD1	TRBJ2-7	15	TGTGCCAGTACCAACGGGACAGCCGCCACCTACGAGCAGTACTTC	CASTNGTAATYEQYF
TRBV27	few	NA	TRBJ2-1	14	TGTGCCCCCCTCCTCTGGGGGCTCTACAATGAGCAGTTCTTC	CAPLLWGLYNEQFF
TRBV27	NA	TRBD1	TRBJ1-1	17	TGTGCCAGCAGTCCAATTATTGGATTGACAGGGGGCACTGAAGCTTTCTTT	CASSPIIGLTGGTEAFF
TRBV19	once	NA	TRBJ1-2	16	TGTGCCAGTAGTACGCAAAAGACAGTAGCTAACTATGGCTACACCTTC	CASSTQKTVANYGYTF
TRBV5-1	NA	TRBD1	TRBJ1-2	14	TGCGCCAGCAGCTTATTAGGACAGGACTATGGCTACACCTTC	CASSLLGQDYGYTF
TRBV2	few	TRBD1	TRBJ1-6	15	TGTGCCAGCAGTGTTAGTACGGGACAGGGCTCACCCCTCCACTTT	CASSVSTGQGSPLHF
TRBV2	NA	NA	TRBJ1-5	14	TGTGCCAGCAGTGCGCACTATAGCAATCAGCCCCAGCATTTT	CASSAHYSNQPQHF
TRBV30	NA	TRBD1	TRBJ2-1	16	TGTGCCTGGAGTAGGCAGGGGGACCCAGGGAGAGATGAGCAGTTCTTC	CAWSRQGDPGRDEQFF
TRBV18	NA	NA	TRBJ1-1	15	TGTGCCAGCTCACCAGGGTGGGAGATGAACACTGAAGCTTTCTTT	CASSPGWEMNTEAFF
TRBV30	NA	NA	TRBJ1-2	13	TGTGCCTGGACTAACAGGGATATGGGTGGCTACACCTTC	CAWTNRDMGGYTF
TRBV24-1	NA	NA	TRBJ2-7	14	TGTGCCACCAGTGATTTTATATTACCAGGCGAGCAGTACTTC	CATSDFILPGEQYF
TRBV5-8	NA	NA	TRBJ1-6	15	TGTGCCAGCAGCTCCGGACAGAGTAATCGTTCACCCCTCCACTTT	CASSSGQSNRSPLHF
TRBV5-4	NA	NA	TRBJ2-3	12	TGTGCCAGCAGCTTAGGGAGAGATACGCAGTATTTT	CASSLGRDTQYF
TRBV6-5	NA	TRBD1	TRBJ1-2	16	TGTGCCAGCAGTTACTCCGCGCAGGGGGCGCTGGATGGCTACACCTTC	CASSYSAQGALDGYTF
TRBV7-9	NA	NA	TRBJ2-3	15	TGTGCCAGCAGCCCCCGAGCGGGTGGGACAGATACGCAGTATTTT	CASSPRAGGTDTQYF
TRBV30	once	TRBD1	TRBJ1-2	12	TGTGCCTGGGTGACAGGGGGCCGTGGCTACACCTTC	CAWVTGGRGYTF
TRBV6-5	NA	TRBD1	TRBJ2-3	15	TGTGCCAGCGATCCGCCGGGACAGGGGGCAGTTACGCAGTATTTT	CASDPPGQGAVTQYF
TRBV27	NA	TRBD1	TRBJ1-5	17	TGTGCCAGCAGTTTGGTGGGGACAGGTTCTAACAATCAGCCCCAGCATTTT	CASSLVGTGSNNQPQHF
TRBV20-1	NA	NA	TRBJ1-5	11	TGCAGTATGGGGGGGGATCAGCCCCAGCATTTT	CSMGGDQPQHF
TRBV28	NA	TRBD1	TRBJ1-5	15	TGTGCCAGCTCCACTCATCACAGGGGAAGTCAGCCCCAGCATTTT	CASSTHHRGSQPQHF
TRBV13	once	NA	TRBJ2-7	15	TGTGCCAGCAGCCCCCCAGGGCTTAGCTCCTACGAGCAGTACTTC	CASSPPGLSSYEQYF
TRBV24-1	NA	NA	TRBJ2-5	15	TGTGCCACCAGTGGGGCAGGGAGGATGTCAGAGACCCAGTACTTC	CATSGAGRMSETQYF
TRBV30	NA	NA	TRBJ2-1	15	TGTGCCTGGAGTGTAGTGGATCCCCGCCGGGATGAGCAGTTCTTC	CAWSVVDPRRDEQFF
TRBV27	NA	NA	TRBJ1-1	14	TGTGCCAGCAGTTTAGAGGGTCTGAACACTGAAGCTTTCTTT	CASSLEGLNTEAFF
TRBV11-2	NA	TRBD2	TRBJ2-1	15	TGTGCCAGCAGCTTAGCCCTAGCGGGGGGGGATAAGCAGTTCTTC	CASSLALAGGDKQFF
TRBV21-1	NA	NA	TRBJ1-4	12	TGTGCCAGGGTGGCAGTAAATGAAAAACTGTTTTTT	CARVAVNEKLFF
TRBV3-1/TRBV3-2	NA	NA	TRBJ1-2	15	TGTGCCAGCAGCCAAGAAGGATACAGGGCCTATGGCTACACCTTC	CASSQEGYRAYGYTF
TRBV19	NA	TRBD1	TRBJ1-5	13	TGTGCCAGTAGTCGGACAGGGGTCGAGCCCCAGCATTTT	CASSRTGVEPQHF
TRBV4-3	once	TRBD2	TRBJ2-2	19	TGCGCCAGCAGCCAAGATCCAGCGGGGGGAGGCTACGCCACCGGGGAGCTGTTTTTT	CASSQDPAGGGYATGELFF
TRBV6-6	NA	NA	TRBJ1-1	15	TGTGCCAGCAGTTACTCGACGGCAGGGATTCGAGAAGCTTTCTTT	CASSYSTAGIREAFF